This T cell receptor beta chain derives from a study of early T cells in non-severe SARS-CoV-2 infection. Study at large: Sequencing of bulk RNA from unsorted whole blood was done, without chain pairing.

The table lists this clonotype with many counts. Its matching antigen is unknown. Attached unique molecular identifiers marked individual cDNA molecules. TCRdb analysed the 5' RACE reads with MiXCR anew, one entry per CDR3 protein. The data show roughly 30,000 distinct CDR3 sequences, roughly 7.2% seen once. V lost 5 bases to trimming and J lost 4 bases, with 14 bases between them. Germline V gene data show CDR1 as SQVTM and CDR2 as ANQGSEA. CDR3 size: 14 residues. General study findings and limits: Sequences matched to VDJdb favored anti-spike CD8 responses, while private and CD4 specificities were missed.

V is TRBV29-1 and J is TRBJ2-2; a possible D gene is TRBD2 (6 bases). The sequence was obtained from an adult who was a healthcare worker with PCR-confirmed SARS-CoV-2 infection or an uninfected control (not recorded which). Sequencing was carried out using whole blood. The CDR3 region is CSVLGVGGTGELFF. CDR3 in DNA: TGCAGCGTTTTGGGAGTGGGAGGCACCGGGGAGCTGTTTTTT.